This passage covers 10 T cell receptor beta chains from one sample sequenced in a study of early T cells in non-severe SARS-CoV-2 infection. MiXCR, run by TCRdb on the 5' RACE reads, gives a single entry per CDR3 protein. Here the sample spans about 35,000 distinct CDR3 sequences, less than 8.5% being singletons. Sequenced material: whole blood. The receptor set was obtained from an adult who was a healthcare worker with PCR-confirmed SARS-CoV-2 infection or an uninfected control (not recorded which).

This clonotype has ten or more counts. V usage is TRBV6-1 and J usage is TRBJ2-7; the match to TRBD1 covers 9 bases. This CDR3 contains 15 residues. Germline assignment: CDR1 MNHNS and CDR2 SASEGT. V shed 6 bases, J shed 3 bases, and the junction held 9 bases outside the gene matches. The CDR3 region has the DNA TGTGCCAGCAGGAACAAGGGACAGGGTTTCTACGAGCAGTACTTC. This codes for CASRNKGQGFYEQYF.

The gene calls are TRBV20-1 and TRBJ2-5, with D unresolved. The germline gives CDR1 DFQATT, CDR2 SNEGSKA (reference sequence). The CDR3 is 10 amino acids. Trimming took 4 bases from V and 1 from J, leaving 1 base between them. As DNA, the CDR3 is TGCAGTGCTACCCAAGAGACCCAGTACTTC. Encoded protein: CSATQETQYF.

This clonotype was seen many times. The chain carries TRBV27 and TRBJ2-5; D is ambiguous. V lost 5 bases and J lost 4, with 11 bases in between. Looked up from germline, CDR1 is MNHEY and CDR2 is SMNVEV (reference sequence). This CDR3 has 13 amino acids. Here the CDR3 reads CASSLRWGETQYF. For the CDR3, the DNA is TGTGCCAGCAGTCTGAGATGGGGAGAGACCCAGTACTTC.

This clonotype appeared many times. The genes are TRBV25-1 and TRBJ2-2; 8 nucleotides agree with TRBD2. With 1 base clipped from V and 5 bases from J, the junction kept 15 bases outside the gene matches. Germline CDR1 and CDR2: MGHDK and SYGVNS. The CDR3 contains 19 residues. Here the CDR3 reads CASSESSAGLGRETGELFF. The CDR3 DNA reads as TGTGCCAGCAGTGAATCATCTGCGGGACTAGGGCGGGAGACCGGGGAGCTGTTTTTT. Variable domain in full (rest from reference TRBV25-1 and TRBJ2-2): EADIYQTPRYLVIGTGKKITLECSQTMGHDKMYWYQQDPGMELHLIHYSYGVNSTEKGDLSSESTVSRIRTEHFPLTLESARPSHTSQYLCASSESSAGLGRETGELFFGEGSRLTVL.

The chain recombines TRBV5-1 with TRBJ2-3, with D maybe TRBD1 (6 bases). V dropped 4 bases and J dropped 6 bases, with 21 bases sitting between them. Germline CDR1 and CDR2: SGHRS and YFSETQ. The CDR3 is 16 residues long. CDR3 loop: CASSRSGTTDVDTQYF. The CDR3 nucleotides are TGCGCCAGCAGCAGATCCGGGACAACCGACGTGGATACGCAGTATTTT.

By proportion, this clonotype is medium-sized. The CDR3 sequence: CASSLGASRSEQFF. As DNA, the CDR3 is TGTGCCAGCAGCTTAGGGGCTAGTAGGAGTGAGCAGTTCTTC. V usage is TRBV7-2 and J usage is TRBJ2-1; D unclear. The length of the CDR3 is 14 residues. Between the trimmed V and J ends, which lost 1 base and 9 bases, there was a span of 13 bases. CDR1 is SGHTA and CDR2 is FQGNSA in the germline V gene. The entire variable domain, with the rest obtained from reference TRBV7-2 and TRBJ2-1, is as follows: GAGVSQSPSNKVTEKGKDVELRCDPISGHTALYWYRQSLGQGLEFLIYFQGNSAPDKSGLPSDRFSAERTGGSVSTLTIQRTQQEDSAVYLCASSLGASRSEQFFGPGTRLTVL.

This rearrangement joins TRBV25-1 to TRBJ1-4, with a tentative D call TRBD1 (6 bases). CDR1 and CDR2 from the germline V gene are MGHDK and SYGVNS. Deletions cut 2 bases from V and 5 bases from J, with 12 bases between. CDR3 size: 15 residues. The DNA of the CDR3 is TGTGCCAGCAGTGAACCAGGGGCCGGCAATGAAAAACTGTTTTTT. Translating it yields CASSEPGAGNEKLFF.

This clonotype was seen a few times. V gene TRBV29-1 combines with J gene TRBJ2-7; tentative D call: TRBD2 (6 bases). Germline V gene data show CDR1 as SQVTM and CDR2 as ANQGSEA. This CDR3 has 13 residues. V was cut by 8 bases and J by 7 bases, with 21 bases left in between. CDR3: CSIQLAPGMEQYF. CDR3 DNA: TGCAGCATACAACTAGCTCCCGGGATGGAGCAGTACTTC.

This clonotype came up a few times. The chain combines TRBV18 with TRBJ2-5, with 8 bases lining up with TRBD1. Germline CDR1 KGHSH, CDR2 LQKENI. The junction had 4 bases not matched to a gene; V was cut back by 3 bases and J by 1 base. The CDR3 sequence is 15 residues long. CDR3 protein: CASSPYRGIQETQYF. As DNA, the CDR3 is TGTGCCAGCTCACCTTACAGGGGGATCCAAGAGACCCAGTACTTC.

This clonotype was recorded many times. V and J are TRBV28 and TRBJ2-2, with D unclear. This CDR3 contains 17 residues. V was cut by 6 bases and J by 3 bases, with 20 bases left in between. Germline-derived CDR1 and CDR2 are MDHEN and SYDVKM. CDR3 sequence (DNA): TGTGCCAGCAGCCCCATTGGCGCCAGACGGGACACCGGGGAGCTGTTTTTT. Translation: CASSPIGARRDTGELFF.